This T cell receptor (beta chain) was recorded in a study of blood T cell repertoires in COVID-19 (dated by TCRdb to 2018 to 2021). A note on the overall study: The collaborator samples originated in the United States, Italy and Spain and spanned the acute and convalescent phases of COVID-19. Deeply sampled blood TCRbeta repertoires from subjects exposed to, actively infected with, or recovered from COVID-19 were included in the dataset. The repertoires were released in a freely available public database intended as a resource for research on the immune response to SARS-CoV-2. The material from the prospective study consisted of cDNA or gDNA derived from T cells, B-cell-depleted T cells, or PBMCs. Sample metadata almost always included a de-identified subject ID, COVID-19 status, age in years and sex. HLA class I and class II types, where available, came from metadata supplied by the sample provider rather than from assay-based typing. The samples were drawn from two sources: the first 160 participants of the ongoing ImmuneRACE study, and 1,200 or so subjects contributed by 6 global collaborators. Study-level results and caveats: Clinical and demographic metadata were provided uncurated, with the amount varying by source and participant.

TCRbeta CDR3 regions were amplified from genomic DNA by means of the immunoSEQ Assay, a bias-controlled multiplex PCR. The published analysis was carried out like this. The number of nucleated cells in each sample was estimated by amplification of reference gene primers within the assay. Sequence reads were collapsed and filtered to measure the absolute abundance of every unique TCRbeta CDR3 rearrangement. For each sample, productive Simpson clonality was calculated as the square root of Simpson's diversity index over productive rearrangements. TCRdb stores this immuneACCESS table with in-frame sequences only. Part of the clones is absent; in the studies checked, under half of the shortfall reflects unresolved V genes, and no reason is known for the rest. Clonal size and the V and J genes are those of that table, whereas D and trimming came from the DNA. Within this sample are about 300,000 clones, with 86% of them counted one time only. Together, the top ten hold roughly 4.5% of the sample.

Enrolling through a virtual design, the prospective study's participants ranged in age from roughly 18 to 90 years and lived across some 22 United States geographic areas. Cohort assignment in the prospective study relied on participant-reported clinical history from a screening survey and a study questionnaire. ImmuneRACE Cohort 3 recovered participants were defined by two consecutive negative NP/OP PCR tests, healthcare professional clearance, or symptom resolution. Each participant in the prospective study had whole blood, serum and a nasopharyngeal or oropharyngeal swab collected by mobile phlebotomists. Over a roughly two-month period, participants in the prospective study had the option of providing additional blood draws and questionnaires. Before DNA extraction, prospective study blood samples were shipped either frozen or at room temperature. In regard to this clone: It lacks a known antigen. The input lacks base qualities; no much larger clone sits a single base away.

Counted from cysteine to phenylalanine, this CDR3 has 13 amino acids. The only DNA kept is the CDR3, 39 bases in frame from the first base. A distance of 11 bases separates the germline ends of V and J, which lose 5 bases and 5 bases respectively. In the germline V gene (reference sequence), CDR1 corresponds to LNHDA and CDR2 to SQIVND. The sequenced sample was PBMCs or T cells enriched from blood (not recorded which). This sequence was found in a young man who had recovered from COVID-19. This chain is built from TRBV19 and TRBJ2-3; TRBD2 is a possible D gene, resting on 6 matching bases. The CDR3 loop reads CASSFSGGDTQYF. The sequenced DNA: TGTGCCAGTAGTTTTAGCGGAGGAGATACGCAGTATTTT.